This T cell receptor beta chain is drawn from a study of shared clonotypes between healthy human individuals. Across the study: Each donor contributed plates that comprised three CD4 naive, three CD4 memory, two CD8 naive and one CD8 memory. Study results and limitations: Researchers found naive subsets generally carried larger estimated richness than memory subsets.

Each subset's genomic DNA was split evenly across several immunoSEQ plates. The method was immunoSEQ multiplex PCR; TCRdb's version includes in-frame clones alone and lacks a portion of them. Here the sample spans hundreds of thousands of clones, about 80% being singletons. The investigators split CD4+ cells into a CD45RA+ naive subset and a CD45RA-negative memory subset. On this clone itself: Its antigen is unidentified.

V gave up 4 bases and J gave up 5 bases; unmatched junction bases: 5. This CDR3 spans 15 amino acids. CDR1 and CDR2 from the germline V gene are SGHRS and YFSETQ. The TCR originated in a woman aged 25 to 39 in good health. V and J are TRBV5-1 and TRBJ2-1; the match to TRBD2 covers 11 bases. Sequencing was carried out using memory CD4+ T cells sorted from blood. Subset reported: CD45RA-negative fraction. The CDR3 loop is CASSPLAGDHNEQFF. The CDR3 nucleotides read TGCGCCAGCAGCCCACTAGCGGGAGACCACAATGAGCAGTTCTTC.